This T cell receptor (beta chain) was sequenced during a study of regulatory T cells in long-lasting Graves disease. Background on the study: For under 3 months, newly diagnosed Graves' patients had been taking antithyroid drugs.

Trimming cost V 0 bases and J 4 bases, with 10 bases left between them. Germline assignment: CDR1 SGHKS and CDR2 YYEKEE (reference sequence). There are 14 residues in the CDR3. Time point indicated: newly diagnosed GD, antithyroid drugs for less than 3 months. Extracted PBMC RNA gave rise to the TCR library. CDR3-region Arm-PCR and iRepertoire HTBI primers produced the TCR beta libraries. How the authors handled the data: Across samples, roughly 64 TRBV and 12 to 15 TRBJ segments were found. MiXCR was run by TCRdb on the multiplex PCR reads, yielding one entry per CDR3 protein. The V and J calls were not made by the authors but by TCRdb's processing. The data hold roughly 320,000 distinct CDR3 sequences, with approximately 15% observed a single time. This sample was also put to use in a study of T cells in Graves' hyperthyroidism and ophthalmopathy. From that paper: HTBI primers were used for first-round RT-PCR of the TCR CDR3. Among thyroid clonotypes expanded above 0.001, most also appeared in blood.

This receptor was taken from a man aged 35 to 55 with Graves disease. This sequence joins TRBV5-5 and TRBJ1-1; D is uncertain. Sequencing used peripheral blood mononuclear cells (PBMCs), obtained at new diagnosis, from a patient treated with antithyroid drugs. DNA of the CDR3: TGTGCCAGCAGCTTGGGCAGTCGGGGCACTGAAGCTTTCTTT. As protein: CASSLGSRGTEAFF.